The entry that follows covers one TCR beta chain sequence. The antigen is unknown. This specimen comes from a study of T cell repertoires in cytomegalovirus infection. Whole-study context: CMV infection together with matching HLA type was indicated by public TCR beta signatures.

Study results and caveats: Carriage of CMV together with the relevant HLA was identifiable through cumulative public TCR beta family frequency. In two of eight donors, the top clonotype was HLA-C-restricted CMV-specific.

TCRdb reprocessed the reads via MiXCR and lists one record per CDR3 protein. The sample comprises 300,000 to 400,000 distinct CDR3 sequences, roughly 9.5% of which are singletons, and 4.3% rests with the top ten. The TCR sequence derives from a human donor in good health (CMV status not recorded). Some clones in this sample may be carry-over from other donors' samples. Sequenced input: PBMCs.

CDR3 in amino acids: CASSLLAWGPGTQYF. In DNA form, the CDR3 reads TGTGCCAGCAGCTTGCTAGCGTGGGGGCCGGGTACGCAGTATTTT. The genes are TRBV7-9 and TRBJ2-3; D possibly uses TRBD1 or TRBD2 (6 bases each). Germline V gene data show CDR1 as SEHNR and CDR2 as FQNEAQ (reference sequence). The CDR3 contains 15 residues. Deletions cut 3 bases from V and 8 bases from J, with 18 bases between.